This entry describes one TCR beta chain. What it binds is unknown. The data were taken from a study of T cell responses to AZD1222 COVID-19 vaccine. Study results and limitations: In all cases, repertoires were sampled only after the peak T cell response. Mapped onto spike, vaccine-associated CD4 TCRs spanned it and were dominant at 160-218 and 743-854. Spike-specific TCR breadth and depth went up after people got two AZD1222 doses. Only six or seven AZD1222 recipients tested seropositive at baseline.

The repertoire was sequenced with immunoSEQ multiplex PCR; TCRdb's copy has only in-frame clones and lacks some. The sample shows roughly 160,000 clones, 85% to 95% of them seen only once. There are 12 residues in the CDR3. Germline V gives CDR1 SGHVS, CDR2 FQNEAQ. V lost 5 bases and J lost 3, with 5 bases in between. The J gene is TRBJ2-1, the V gene TRBV7-8; D unresolved. The TCR was taken from an adult in good health. The sample in question was peripheral blood, obtained on day 0 of AZD1222 vaccination. The CDR3 DNA is TGTGCCAGCAGCCCTCACTACAATGAGCAGTTCTTC. Translating gives CASSPHYNEQFF.